This passage covers 12 T cell receptor beta chains from one sample sequenced in a study of cytotoxic CD8 clonotypes in ibrutinib-treated CLL (dated by TCRdb to the early 2020s). Explained via the paper, the time point label denotes: 24 months on ibrutinib. Library preparation employed the immunoSEQ multiplex PCR assay. As stored in TCRdb, this immuneACCESS dataset retains in-frame rearrangements with V and J assigned. A fraction of the clones does not appear; measured against another copy, unresolved V genes explain less than half of the discrepancy, and the remainder lacks a known reason. For this sample there are about 50,000 clones; 57% appear just once. About 27% of the sample is in the top ten clones. The source material was PBMCs, sampled after 24 months of ibrutinib treatment. The receptors were gathered from a human donor with chronic lymphocytic leukemia.

This clone was detected only a few times. V usage is TRBV2 and J usage is TRBJ1-2; weak D call: TRBD1 (5 bases). The V gene's germline CDR1 is SNHLY and CDR2 FYNNEI. The CDR3 has 11 residues. V was clipped by 8 bases and J by 3 bases, with 7 bases between them. The chain's CDR3 is CASGGDYGYTF. The DNA of the CDR3 is TGTGCCAGCGGGGGAGACTATGGCTACACCTTC.

The V call is TRBV19, the J call TRBJ1-1, with D perhaps matching TRBD1 (5 bases). Trimming pared 7 bases from V and 1 base from J, leaving 13 bases between. The CDR3 extends over 14 amino acids. The V gene's germline CDR1 is LNHDA and CDR2 SQIVND (reference sequence). CDR3 coding DNA: TGTGCCAGTAAGGATAGGCAGGGGAACACTGAAGCTTTCTTT. This sequence encodes CASKDRQGNTEAFF.

This clone was observed at least ten times. The J gene is TRBJ1-5, the V gene TRBV25-1, with a tentative D call TRBD1 (5 bases). With 5 bases removed from V and 2 bases from J, the gap between germline ends came to 13 bases. Per germline, CDR1 MGHDK and CDR2 SYGVNS. The CDR3 has 15 residues. This chain's CDR3 is CASSYRTFGNQPQHF. CDR3 DNA: TGTGCCAGCAGTTACAGGACATTTGGCAATCAGCCCCAGCATTTT.

The rearrangement links TRBV6-5 to TRBJ1-1, with TRBD1 matching 8 bases. Trimming cost V 5 bases and J 7 bases; bases outside gene matches: 6. CDR3 length: 13 amino acids. Per germline, CDR1 MNHEY and CDR2 SVGAGI. CDR3 region: CASSARQGNEAFF. The DNA for the CDR3 is TGTGCCAGCAGTGCTAGACAGGGGAATGAAGCTTTCTTT.

This clone was observed a handful of times. The V and J genes are TRBV4-1 and TRBJ1-5; the D is unclear. V shed 0 bases and J shed 3 bases, with 9 bases lying between them. The length of the CDR3 is 15 residues. Germline V gives CDR1 MGHRA, CDR2 YSYEKL. The CDR3 bases are TGCGCCAGCAGCCAAGATCCACAGCTCAATCAGCCCCAGCATTTT. Translated, it gives CASSQDPQLNQPQHF.

This clone was counted a few times. The gene calls are TRBV4-1 and TRBJ1-4, with D uncertain. The V end lost 4 bases, the J end lost 4 bases, and 7 bases lay between the germline ends. CDR3 length: 13 amino acids. Looked up from germline, CDR1 is MGHRA and CDR2 is YSYEKL. CDR3 in DNA: TGCGCCAGCAGCCCCCGGGATAATGAAAAACTGTTTTTT. Protein: CASSPRDNEKLFF.

The sample holds a few counts of this clone. The CDR3 is CASSTDLASTDTQYF. The CDR3 region has the DNA TGTGCCAGCAGTACTGACCTAGCCAGCACAGATACGCAGTATTTT. The V call is TRBV2, the J call TRBJ2-3; a possible D gene is TRBD2 (5 bases). This CDR3 contains 15 residues. V was cut by 5 bases and J by 0 bases, with 12 bases left in between. Germline-derived CDR1 and CDR2 are SNHLY and FYNNEI.

V usage is TRBV19 and J usage is TRBJ1-5; D remains unclear. The CDR3 is 14 amino acids. The V end was cut by 6 bases, the J end by 4 bases, with 13 bases between. From germline, CDR1 is LNHDA and CDR2 SQIVND (reference sequence). The CDR3 loop reads CASSGGLGNQPQHF. The CDR3 nucleotides read TGTGCCAGTAGCGGAGGGCTAGGGAATCAGCCCCAGCATTTT.

V is TRBV5-4 and J is TRBJ2-5; D is unresolved. Trimming took 4 bases from V and 4 from J, leaving 17 bases between them. Per the germline V gene, CDR1 is SGHNT and CDR2 is YYREEE (reference sequence). The CDR3 has 15 amino acids. Here the CDR3 reads CASSLKLVGRETQYF. The DNA of the CDR3 is TGTGCCAGCAGCCTCAAGCTTGTGGGTAGAGAGACCCAGTACTTC.

The V call is TRBV5-4, the J call TRBJ2-5; either TRBD1 or TRBD2 may supply D (5 bases each). Germline CDR1 is SGHNT and CDR2 is YYREEE (reference sequence). The CDR3 sequence is 12 residues long. V lost 3 bases and J lost 5, with 8 bases in between. DNA of the CDR3: TGTGCCAGCAGCTCCTGGGGGGAGACCCAGTACTTC. It codes for CASSSWGETQYF.

The genes are TRBV5-5 and TRBJ2-7; tentative D call: TRBD1 (8 bases). The V end was cut by 5 bases, the J end by 1 base, with 13 bases between. Germline V gene data show CDR1 as SGHKS and CDR2 as YYEKEE (reference sequence). This CDR3 spans 14 amino acids. The CDR3 loop reads CASRIQGGSYEQYF. CDR3 DNA: TGTGCCAGCAGAATACAGGGGGGGTCCTACGAGCAGTACTTC.

This clone showed up just a few times. The V call is TRBV2, the J call TRBJ2-7; no firm D call. Germline assignment: CDR1 SNHLY and CDR2 FYNNEI. This CDR3 spans 11 amino acids. V lost 8 bases, J lost 6 bases, and 11 bases lay in between. As DNA, the CDR3 is TGTGCCAGCCGTCAGATGGCCGAGCAGTACTTC. Translated: CASRQMAEQYF.